The 28 T cell receptor beta chains below were found in one sample sequenced in a study of T cell repertoires in cytomegalovirus infection. MiXCR, applied by TCRdb to the reads, yields one record per CDR3 protein. The profile shows some 280,000 distinct CDR3 sequences, about 13% of them singletons. The sample consisted of PBMCs. The source is a human donor in good health (CMV status not recorded). Some clones in this sample may be carry-over from other donors' samples.

The chain couples TRBV2 to TRBJ2-7, with TRBD2 identical over 7 bases. V lost 6 bases, J lost 7 bases, and 9 bases stayed unmatched. This CDR3 has 13 amino acids. Germline V lookup: CDR1 SNHLY, CDR2 FYNNEI. For the CDR3, the DNA is TGTGCCAGCAGATCTGGACTAGGTGGAGAGCAGTACTTC. It translates to CASRSGLGGEQYF. The whole variable domain, filled in from reference TRBV2 and TRBJ2-7, reads EPEVTQTPSHQVTQMGQEVILRCVPISNHLYFYWYRQILGQKVEFLVSFYNNEISEKSEIFDDQFSVERPDGSNFTLKIRSTKLEDSAMYFCASRSGLGGEQYFGPGTRLTVT.

This clonotype was recorded many times. This chain joins TRBV28 and TRBJ1-6; D remains unclear. This CDR3 contains 12 residues. Deletions cut 1 base from V and 7 bases from J, with 2 bases between. In germline, CDR1 is MDHEN, CDR2 SYDVKM. CDR3 nucleotides: TGTGCCAGCAGTTTATCGAATTCACCCCTCCACTTT. Residues: CASSLSNSPLHF.

The CDR3 reads CSGRGGSGETQYF. The CDR3 nucleotides read TGCAGCGGCCGGGGGGGTTCGGGAGAGACCCAGTACTTC. V usage is TRBV29-1 and J usage is TRBJ2-5; 8 bases line up with TRBD2. Germline loops: CDR1 SQVTM, CDR2 ANQGSEA. The CDR3 length is 13 residues. The V and J ends lost 7 bases and 4 bases, in that order; junction bases with no gene match: 8.

The genes are TRBV5-6 and TRBJ2-5; 8 bases line up with TRBD2. After removal of 2 bases from V and 4 bases from J, the junction contained 7 bases not matched to a gene. This CDR3 is 15 amino acids long. Germline CDR1 and CDR2: SGHDT and YYEEEE. Here the CDR3 DNA reads TGTGCCAGCAGCTTACGGGAGGGCCTTTTAGAGACCCAGTACTTC. It yields the protein CASSLREGLLETQYF.

This rearrangement joins TRBV12-3 or TRBV12-4 to TRBJ2-1, with 7 bases fitting TRBD2. CDR3 length equals 16 residues. V shed 6 bases, J shed 3 bases, and the junction held 11 bases outside the gene matches. CDR3 in amino acids: CASSPIWSGDYNEQFF. CDR3 DNA: TGTGCCAGCAGCCCCATTTGGAGCGGGGACTACAATGAGCAGTTCTTC.

The sample holds many counts of this clonotype. This rearrangement joins TRBV12-3 or TRBV12-4 to TRBJ2-1; 10 bases align to TRBD2. This CDR3 contains 17 residues. Germline trimming cut 6 bases from V and 4 bases from J; bases unmatched to any gene: 12. The CDR3 spells CASSREAGGPIYNEQFF. The CDR3 DNA sequence: TGTGCCAGCAGCCGCGAAGCGGGAGGGCCCATATACAATGAGCAGTTCTTC.

This chain connects TRBV5-1 to TRBJ2-7; no definite D call. From germline, CDR1 is SGHRS and CDR2 YFSETQ. The CDR3 extends over 15 amino acids. Between the trimmed V and J ends, which lost 0 bases and 5 bases, there was a span of 15 bases. CDR3 nucleotides: TGCGCCAGCAGCTTGGGGGTGCCCGTGGCCAACGAGCAGTACTTC. Residues: CASSLGVPVANEQYF.

This clonotype appeared a few times. V is TRBV19 and J is TRBJ2-1, with TRBD2 identical over 11 bases. There are 12 residues in the CDR3. J gave up 12 bases and V 5 bases, and 3 bases lay outside the gene matches. Germline CDR1 and CDR2: LNHDA and SQIVND (reference sequence). This CDR3 is CASSRLAGPQFF. In nucleotides, the CDR3 is TGTGCCAGTAGTCGACTAGCGGGGCCGCAGTTCTTC.

This clonotype occurred a few times. In DNA form, the CDR3 reads TGTGCCAGCAGCCTCCTAGCGGGGGGCGTGAACACCGGGGAGCTGTTTTTT. It yields the protein CASSLLAGGVNTGELFF. The chain is built from TRBV7-6 and TRBJ2-2; 11 bases fit TRBD2. V lost 5 bases and J lost 1; bases outside the gene matches: 6. This CDR3 contains 17 residues. Germline-derived CDR1 and CDR2 are SGHVS and FNYEAQ.

The chain couples TRBV5-6 to TRBJ1-2, with D perhaps TRBD1 (6 bases). Germline V CDR1 and CDR2: SGHDT, YYEEEE. The CDR3 has 14 residues. V was clipped by 4 bases and J by 6 bases, with 16 bases between them. The CDR3 DNA reads as TGTGCCAGCAGCCCGGTAGGACAGATTGATGGCTACACCTTC. This encodes CASSPVGQIDGYTF.

Ten or more counts support this clonotype. This sequence joins TRBV19 and TRBJ1-1; TRBD1 matches at 8 bases. V lost 7 bases, J lost 6 bases, and 10 bases stayed unmatched. The CDR3 loop spans 14 amino acids. Looked up from germline, CDR1 is LNHDA and CDR2 is SQIVND (reference sequence). CDR3 DNA sequence: TGTGCCAGTACCGAAAGACAGGGGAGGTCTGAAGCTTTCTTT. Translating gives CASTERQGRSEAFF.

This clonotype came up many times. The chain couples TRBV7-2 to TRBJ2-6, with TRBD1 matching over 8 bases. Germline V gene lookup returns CDR1 SGHTA and CDR2 FQGNSA. Germline trimming cut 4 bases from V and 0 bases from J; bases unmatched to any gene: 2. CDR3 size: 16 residues. The CDR3 bases are TGTGCCAGCAGCTGGACAGGGAGCTCTGGGGCCAACGTCCTGACTTTC. Protein sequence: CASSWTGSSGANVLTF.

This rearrangement joins TRBV20-1 to TRBJ1-5; D might be TRBD1 (6 bases). V lost 6 bases to trimming and J lost 3 bases, with 24 bases between them. CDR1 DFQATT and CDR2 SNEGSKA come from the germline V gene (reference sequence). CDR3 length equals 17 residues. The CDR3 bases are TGCAGTGCCGCCATCACCCGGACAGTTCCGTTCAATCAGCCCCAGCATTTT. Protein: CSAAITRTVPFNQPQHF.

CDR3 in amino acids: CSTELKGYTF. DNA of the CDR3: TGCAGCACCGAATTAAAAGGCTACACCTTC. The chain combines TRBV29-1 with TRBJ1-2; D remains ambiguous. Germline V gives CDR1 SQVTM, CDR2 ANQGSEA. Between the trimmed V and J ends, which lost 8 bases and 8 bases, there was a span of 12 bases. This CDR3 comprises 10 residues. Using reference TRBV29-1 and TRBJ1-2 for the parts outside the CDR3, the full variable domain is SAVISQKPSRDICQRGTSLTIQCQVDSQVTMMFWYRQQPGQSLTLIATANQGSEATYESGFVIDKFPISRPNLTFSTLTVSNMSPEDSSIYLCSTELKGYTFGSGTRLTVV.

This clonotype was seen many times. The chain has TRBV7-2 and TRBJ2-1; TRBD2 agrees at 8 bases. V was clipped by 3 bases and J by 0 bases; unmatched bases: 4. CDR1 and CDR2 from the germline V gene are SGHTA and FQGNSA. This CDR3 region has 16 residues. CDR3 sequence reads: CASSLVAGSSYNEQFF. CDR3 DNA: TGTGCCAGCAGCTTGGTAGCGGGAAGCTCCTACAATGAGCAGTTCTTC.

The chain combines TRBV24-1 with TRBJ2-1, with D possibly being TRBD1 or TRBD2 (5 bases each). Per the germline V gene, CDR1 is KGHDR and CDR2 is SFDVKD. V gave up 5 bases and J gave up 0 bases, with 19 bases separating them. The CDR3 has 18 residues. The chain's CDR3 is CATSAVPGPSSSYNEQFF. CDR3 in DNA: TGTGCCACCAGTGCTGTACCGGGACCGTCAAGCTCCTACAATGAGCAGTTCTTC.

This clonotype was seen at least ten times. The J gene is TRBJ1-1, the V gene TRBV23-1; D is undetermined. TRBV23-1 is an open reading frame whose function is uncertain. The V end was cut by 4 bases, the J end by 4 bases, with 25 bases between. CDR3 length: 18 residues. The CDR3, as DNA: TGCGCCAGCAGTCCCAGAGAAAGCCAGAAGGTTGGGCTCACTGAAGCTTTCTTT. Translation gives CASSPRESQKVGLTEAFF.

This clonotype has ten or more counts. V usage is TRBV7-2 and J usage is TRBJ2-1, with 10 bases that match TRBD2. Looked up from germline, CDR1 is SGHTA and CDR2 is FQGNSA. The V gene end was trimmed by 5 bases and the J gene end by 4 bases; junction bases not matched to a gene: 2. This CDR3 is built from 14 residues. DNA for the CDR3: TGTGCCAGCAGCCATAGCGGGAGGTACAATGAGCAGTTCTTC. This translates into CASSHSGRYNEQFF.

This clonotype was seen a handful of times. As DNA, the CDR3 is TGCGCCAGCAGCCATCAGGACAGGGGGCGTTATGAGCAGTTCTTC. It translates to CASSHQDRGRYEQFF. The chain joins TRBV4-3 to TRBJ2-1; 11 bases fit TRBD1. CDR1 is LGHNA and CDR2 is YSLEER in the germline V gene. The V and J ends lost 3 bases and 8 bases, in that order; junction bases with no gene match: 6. CDR3 length equals 15 residues.

This clonotype came up a few times. The chain is built from TRBV12-3 or TRBV12-4 and TRBJ1-2; D gene uncertain. The CDR3 runs 12 residues. V gave up 7 bases and J gave up 7 bases, with 13 bases separating them. The CDR3 nucleotides read TGTGCCAGCACCACAAGCCGGGTTGGCTACACCTTC. Translating it yields CASTTSRVGYTF.

This clonotype showed up just a few times. The chain recombines TRBV29-1 with TRBJ2-1; TRBD1 is a possible D gene (6 bases). CDR1 is SQVTM and CDR2 is ANQGSEA in the germline V gene. V lost 7 bases and J lost 2, with 15 bases in between. The CDR3 totals 14 residues. The CDR3 sequence: CSGKQGTAYNEQFF. CDR3 sequence (DNA): TGCAGCGGTAAACAGGGTACGGCCTACAATGAGCAGTTCTTC.

The chain has TRBV7-6 and TRBJ1-1; D not resolved. The CDR3 runs to 17 residues. Germline V CDR1 and CDR2: SGHVS, FNYEAQ. Trimming took off 3 bases at V and 0 bases at J, with 17 bases between the two ends. The CDR3 DNA follows: TGTGCCAGCAGCTTCCCCTGGCGGGTAACGATGAACACTGAAGCTTTCTTT. Translation gives CASSFPWRVTMNTEAFF.

This clonotype was recorded many times. This chain connects TRBV7-2 to TRBJ1-1; perhaps TRBD1 as D (5 bases). The CDR3 loop spans 14 amino acids. With 3 bases removed from V and 1 base from J, the gap between germline ends came to 9 bases. Per germline, CDR1 SGHTA and CDR2 FQGNSA. The CDR3 protein is CASSFTGANTEAFF. CDR3 in DNA: TGTGCCAGCAGCTTTACCGGGGCGAACACTGAAGCTTTCTTT. Complete variable domain (other parts from reference TRBV7-2 and TRBJ1-1): GAGVSQSPSNKVTEKGKDVELRCDPISGHTALYWYRQSLGQGLEFLIYFQGNSAPDKSGLPSDRFSAERTGGSVSTLTIQRTQQEDSAVYLCASSFTGANTEAFFGQGTRLTVV.

The table lists this clonotype with a few counts. The rearrangement links TRBV28 to TRBJ2-7; 9 bases line up with TRBD2. The germline gives CDR1 MDHEN, CDR2 SYDVKM. This CDR3 is 15 amino acids long. V was clipped by 3 bases and J by 2 bases; unmatched bases: 5. The CDR3 region is CASSLGSSGTYEQYF. Written as DNA, the CDR3 is TGTGCCAGCAGTTTGGGTTCTAGCGGGACCTACGAGCAGTACTTC.

This clonotype was picked up many times. The V call is TRBV6-6, the J call TRBJ1-4, with 12 nucleotides matching TRBD1. Losses at the gene ends were 6 bases for V and 2 bases for J; bases not matched to a gene: 4. This CDR3 contains 16 residues. CDR1 is MNHNY, CDR2 SVGAGI, per germline (reference sequence). The CDR3 protein is CASRGQGALTNEKLFF. The CDR3 region has the DNA TGTGCCAGCAGGGGACAGGGGGCGCTTACTAATGAAAAACTGTTTTTT.

The chain joins TRBV7-9 to TRBJ1-3, with unresolved D. CDR1 and CDR2 from the germline V gene are SEHNR and FQNEAQ (reference sequence). Deletions cut 4 bases from V and 0 bases from J, with 7 bases between. This CDR3 region has 14 residues. CDR3 coding DNA: TGTGCCAGCAGCTCCATCAGCTCTGGAAACACCATATATTTT. Encoded protein: CASSSISSGNTIYF.

The sample holds many counts of this clonotype. The chain combines TRBV10-1 with TRBJ1-1, with 7 bases that match TRBD1. This CDR3 has 17 amino acids. Germline CDR1 and CDR2: WNHNN and SYGVQD (reference sequence). V shed 0 bases and J 1 base; nucleotides not matched to a gene: 8. CDR3 DNA: TGCGCCAGCAGTGAGTCCCGGACAGGTAGAAAGAACACTGAAGCTTTCTTT. Translating gives CASSESRTGRKNTEAFF.

This clonotype was seen a handful of times. The J gene is TRBJ2-2, the V gene TRBV20-1, with a tentative D call TRBD2 (6 bases). Germline V gene data show CDR1 as DFQATT and CDR2 as SNEGSKA (reference sequence). Trimming took off 2 bases at V and 4 bases at J, with 14 bases between the two ends. The CDR3 has 15 residues. The CDR3 spells CSARSGGPFTGELFF. CDR3 bases: TGCAGTGCTAGATCAGGAGGGCCTTTCACCGGGGAGCTGTTTTTT.